This passage covers 20 T cell receptor beta chains from one sample sequenced in a study of OX40 agonist ivuxolimab in advanced cancers. Libraries were prepared by immunoSEQ multiplex PCR; TCRdb keeps only in-frame clonotypes and omits some of them. The table lists 30,000 to 35,000 clones, roughly 90% of them singletons. The sequencing here drew on CD4+ or CD8+ T cells sorted from blood, taken in a trial of the OX40 agonist ivuxolimab. Receptors were obtained from an adult with an advanced solid tumor such as melanoma, head and neck, liver or kidney cancer.

The V call is TRBV11-2, the J call TRBJ2-3; TRBD1 agrees at 7 bases. The CDR3 loop spans 14 amino acids. Germline V gene lookup returns CDR1 SGHAT and CDR2 FQNNGV. J was trimmed by 2 bases and V by 3 bases; bases with no gene match: 2. CDR3 loop: CASSLGQSTDTQYF. The CDR3, as DNA: TGTGCCAGCAGCTTGGGACAGTCCACAGATACGCAGTATTTT.

The chain combines TRBV4-3 with TRBJ2-2; 13 bases agree with TRBD2. The CDR3 contains 16 residues. CDR1 and CDR2 (germline): LGHNA, YSLEER. With 4 bases clipped from V and 6 bases from J, the junction kept 5 bases outside the gene matches. The CDR3 sequence: CASSPRTSGSSGELFF. In nucleotides, the CDR3 is TGCGCCAGCAGCCCGAGGACTAGCGGGAGCTCCGGGGAGCTGTTTTTT.

The chain carries TRBV10-1 and TRBJ1-5, with D uncertain. Trimming removed 4 bases from V and 7 bases from J, with 8 bases in between. The CDR3 is 12 amino acids. Per germline, CDR1 WNHNN and CDR2 SYGVQD (reference sequence). In DNA form, the CDR3 reads TGCGCCAGCAGTGTTGTGGGCCAGCCCCAGCATTTT. Its translation is CASSVVGQPQHF.

V gene TRBV5-1 combines with J gene TRBJ2-1, with no clear D. The CDR3 is 13 amino acids. The ends were cut back, 1 base at V and 5 bases at J, with 7 bases in the middle. Germline-derived CDR1 and CDR2 are SGHRS and YFSETQ. Here the CDR3 reads CASSLYSNNEQFF. CDR3 sequence (DNA): TGCGCCAGCAGCTTGTATAGCAACAATGAGCAGTTCTTC. Supplemented by reference TRBV5-1 and TRBJ2-1, the full variable domain reads KAGVTQTPRYLIKTRGQQVTLSCSPISGHRSVSWYQQTPGQGLQFLFEYFSETQRNKGNFPGRFSGRQFSNSRSEMNVSTLELGDSALYLCASSLYSNNEQFFGPGTRLTVL.

This clone was picked up one time. The chain uses TRBV9 and TRBJ2-1; the D call may be TRBD1 or TRBD2 (5 bases each). Trimming took off 3 bases at V and 0 bases at J, with 16 bases between the two ends. Germline V gives CDR1 SGDLS, CDR2 YYNGEE. This CDR3 is 17 amino acids long. CDR3: CASSAWGSGVSYNEQFF. CDR3 in DNA: TGTGCCAGCAGCGCCTGGGGGTCCGGAGTCTCCTACAATGAGCAGTTCTTC.

The chain employs TRBV9 and TRBJ1-2; TRBD1 aligns across 7 bases. The CDR3 consists of 13 residues. Per germline, CDR1 SGDLS and CDR2 YYNGEE. V shed 6 bases and J 4 bases; nucleotides not matched to a gene: 6. CDR3 residues: CASMKGAGYGYTF. The CDR3, as DNA: TGTGCCAGCATGAAGGGGGCGGGCTATGGCTACACCTTC.

The chain recombines TRBV7-2 with TRBJ2-7; the match to TRBD1 covers 9 bases. Germline CDR1 reads SGHTA; CDR2 reads FQGNSA. V dropped 1 base and J dropped 5; count of bases not matched to a gene: 3. This CDR3 contains 14 residues. The CDR3 coding sequence is TGTGCCAGCAGCTTAGACAGGGGGCGGCACGAGCAGTACTTC. The encoded protein is CASSLDRGRHEQYF.

This clone was observed a few times. The V gene is TRBV4-3, the J gene TRBJ2-1, with TRBD2 matching 13 bases. V was clipped by 3 bases and J by 5 bases; unmatched bases: 13. The length of the CDR3 is 19 residues. Germline CDR1 LGHNA, CDR2 YSLEER. The CDR3 region is CASSHGMGLAGWRDNEQFF. The CDR3 bases are TGCGCCAGCAGCCACGGAATGGGACTAGCGGGATGGAGAGACAATGAGCAGTTCTTC.

The V call is TRBV7-8, the J call TRBJ2-5; 7 positions match TRBD1. Trimming at V came to 3 bases and at J to 5 bases, leaving 15 bases not matched to a gene. Germline V gene data show CDR1 as SGHVS and CDR2 as FQNEAQ. This CDR3 region has 17 residues. CDR3 in DNA: TGTGCCAGCAGCTTTAACCCCGGGACAGAGATTGGGGAGACCCAGTACTTC. Its protein is CASSFNPGTEIGETQYF.

This chain links TRBV6-9 with TRBJ2-1; D is unresolved. The CDR3 covers 14 residues. Germline V CDR1 and CDR2: MNHGY, SVAAGI. V shed 5 bases and J shed 6 bases, with 14 bases lying between them. CDR3: CASSPWGFANEQFF. For the CDR3, the DNA is TGTGCCAGCAGTCCCTGGGGATTCGCCAATGAGCAGTTCTTC.

There are a few counts of this clone. This chain joins TRBV27 and TRBJ2-2; D is unclear. The CDR3 length is 15 residues. Trimming stripped 0 bases from V and 7 bases from J, with 12 bases between. The germline V gene encodes CDR1 MNHEY and CDR2 SMNVEV (reference sequence). In DNA form, the CDR3 reads TGTGCCAGCAGTTTATCGACTTCAGGAGTCGGGGAGCTGTTTTTT. Protein: CASSLSTSGVGELFF.

Comments on this clone: The junction and the germline gene differ at one end; a read error may be behind it. The genes are TRBV10-2 and TRBJ2-6, with D hard to call. The CDR3 loop spans 10 amino acids. In germline, CDR1 is WSHSY, CDR2 SAAADI. CDR3 coding DNA: TGTGCCGCTGGGGCCAACGTCCTGACTTTC. It codes for CAAGANVLTF.

This clone appeared once. The V gene is TRBV6-6, the J gene TRBJ2-7, with 7 bases matching TRBD1. The CDR3 has 16 amino acids. V lost 1 base, J lost 2 bases, and 8 bases stayed unmatched. Germline CDR1 reads MNHNY; CDR2 reads SVGAGI (reference sequence). The CDR3 coding sequence is TGTGCCAGCAGTTACTATGAGGGACAGAAGGCCTACGAGCAGTACTTC. Its protein is CASSYYEGQKAYEQYF.

This sequence joins TRBV7-9 and TRBJ1-4; the match to TRBD1 covers 7 bases. This CDR3 region has 16 residues. V shed 5 bases and J 4 bases; nucleotides not matched to a gene: 10. CDR1 and CDR2 (germline): SEHNR, FQNEAQ (reference sequence). CDR3 DNA sequence: TGTGCCAGCAGCGAGCAGACCAGGGGGATTAATGAAAAACTGTTTTTT. Translation gives CASSEQTRGINEKLFF.

This chain connects TRBV21-1 to TRBJ2-7; the table's D call of TRBD2 was not tested on the DNA. TRBV21-1 is a pseudogene. The CDR3 loop spans 19 amino acids. The CDR3 DNA is TGTGCCAGCAGCAAAGCTGACCCAGGACTAGCGGTCCGCCTTTACGAGCAGTACTTC. This encodes CASSKADPGLAVRLYEQYF.

J is TRBJ2-1 and V is TRBV5-1; tentatively, D is TRBD1 (5 bases). Germline loops: CDR1 SGHRS, CDR2 YFSETQ. CDR3 length: 18 residues. V lost 8 bases and J lost 6, with 30 bases in between. The CDR3 is CARGRGNLFRRARNEQFF. Here the CDR3 DNA reads TGCGCCAGGGGAAGGGGTAATCTCTTTCGGAGAGCTCGCAATGAGCAGTTCTTC.

The chain uses TRBV11-2 and TRBJ2-4, with unresolved D. V was clipped by 1 base and J by 0 bases, with 1 base between them. The length of the CDR3 is 13 residues. Looked up from germline, CDR1 is SGHAT and CDR2 is FQNNGV. CDR3 region: CASSLGAKNIQYF. In nucleotides, the CDR3 is TGTGCCAGCAGCTTAGGAGCCAAAAACATTCAGTACTTC.

For the CDR3, the DNA is TGTGCCAGCCTGGTAAACTTTAAGAACACTGAAGCTTTCTTT. Translated: CASLVNFKNTEAFF. The chain recombines TRBV27 with TRBJ1-1; D is undetermined. The V end was cut by 8 bases, the J end by 1 base, with 14 bases between. Germline loops: CDR1 MNHEY, CDR2 SMNVEV (reference sequence). The CDR3 contains 14 residues.

This clone has only a few counts. The gene calls are TRBV7-9 and TRBJ1-1, with unresolved D. Trimming removed 0 bases at V and 0 bases at J, with 11 bases between. Germline V gene sequence: CDR1 SEHNR, CDR2 FQNEAQ (reference sequence). CDR3 length: 16 amino acids. In nucleotides, the CDR3 is TGTGCCAGCAGCTTAGCGGGATCTGGGGTGAACACTGAAGCTTTCTTT. Translation gives CASSLAGSGVNTEAFF. Combining the CDR3 with reference TRBV7-9 and TRBJ1-1 gives the whole variable domain DTGVSQNPRHKITKRGQNVTFRCDPISEHNRLYWYRQTLGQGPEFLTYFQNEAQLEKSRLLSDRFSAERPKGSFSTLEIQRTEQGDSAMYLCASSLAGSGVNTEAFFGQGTRLTVV.

V gene TRBV13 combines with J gene TRBJ2-7, with 8 bases matching TRBD1. J lost 0 bases, V lost 1 base, and 5 bases had no gene match. The CDR3 is 16 amino acids. Per germline, CDR1 PRHDT and CDR2 FYEKMQ (reference sequence). CDR3 coding DNA: TGTGCCAGCAGCTTAGCCGCGACAGGGGTCTCCTACGAGCAGTACTTC. Translated, it gives CASSLAATGVSYEQYF. The entire variable domain, with the rest obtained from reference TRBV13 and TRBJ2-7, is as follows: AAGVIQSPRHLIKEKRETATLKCYPIPRHDTVYWYQQGPGQDPQFLISFYEKMQSDKGSIPDRFSAQQFSDYHSELNMSSLELGDSALYFCASSLAATGVSYEQYFGPGTRLTVT.